This T cell receptor (beta chain) was documented in a study of blood T cell repertoires in COVID-19. Overall study: Sites in the United States, Italy and Spain provided acute and convalescent COVID-19 samples. Sample material is recorded as cDNA or gDNA derived from T cells, B-cell-depleted T cells, or PBMCs.

Study processing details: Reference gene primer amplification gave estimated nucleated cell counts. TCRdb's copy holds only in-frame clones and misses some; the assay was immunoSEQ multiplex PCR. V, J and clone size derive from that table, while D and trimming were established from the DNA sequence. The sample has about half a million clones, 80% to 90% seen once; the top ten hold about 3%. The count of this clone is one. CDR1 and CDR2 from the germline V gene are SGHTA and FQGTGA. J lost 4 bases, V lost 0 bases, and 4 bases had no gene match. The CDR3 is 15 amino acids. The rearrangement links TRBV7-3 to TRBJ2-5; TRBD2 agrees at 8 bases. This TCR was recovered from a human donor in a cohort sampled during active COVID-19. The sample was peripheral blood. The DNA of the CDR3 is TGTGCCAGCAGCTTAACCGGGACTAGTGGAGAGACCCAGTACTTC. Its translation: CASSLTGTSGETQYF. Drawing the rest from reference TRBV7-3 and TRBJ2-5, the complete variable domain is GAGVSQTPSNKVTEKGKYVELRCDPISGHTALYWYRQSLGQGPEFLIYFQGTGAADDSGLPNDRFFAVRPEGSVSTLKIQRTERGDSAVYLCASSLTGTSGETQYFGPGTRLLVL.